This T cell receptor beta chain was recovered during a study of T cells in Graves' hyperthyroidism and ophthalmopathy. The study's findings and limits: Researchers found most expanded thyroid clonotypes above 0.001 in blood as well.

The diagnoses drew upon clinical symptoms, serum thyroxine and TRAb, thyroid ultrasound and orbital computed tomography. The CDR3 has 12 amino acids. Unmatched junction bases numbered 1, after V lost 5 bases and J lost 3 bases. From germline, CDR1 is MNHEY and CDR2 SMNVEV (reference sequence). There were TCR beta CDR3 regions amplified from RNA transcripts. The TCR CDR3 was amplified in a first-round RT-PCR using the HTBI primer set. MiXCR was run by TCRdb on the multiplex PCR reads, yielding one entry per CDR3 protein. The sample has some 200,000 distinct CDR3 sequences; about a sixth are singletons. This clonotype was recorded at least ten times. Its antigen is undetermined.

This TCR was sampled from a woman between 50 and 59 years old with Graves' hyperthyroidism. The sample was blood. The genes are TRBV27 and TRBJ2-7; 7 bases fit TRBD1. The DNA of the CDR3 is TGTGCCAGCAGTAACAGGGGCTACGAGCAGTACTTC. This gives the protein CASSNRGYEQYF.